What follows are 32 T cell receptor beta chains derived from one specimen sequenced in a study of blood T cell repertoires in COVID-19. The protocol was immunoSEQ multiplex PCR, while the TCRdb copy is restricted to in-frame clones and leaves out a portion. The sample lists around 97,000 clones; 85% to 90% were seen once. Material for sequencing was peripheral blood. These receptors came from a human donor in a cohort sampled during active COVID-19.

J is TRBJ2-2 and V is TRBV11-1, with D possibly TRBD1 on 5 matching bases. V was trimmed by 5 bases and J by 6 bases, leaving 10 bases between them. The CDR3 is made up of 13 amino acids. Germline values: CDR1 SGHAT, CDR2 FQDESV (reference sequence). CDR3 sequence: CASSRWGAGELFF. For the CDR3, the DNA is TGTGCCAGCAGCCGGTGGGGCGCCGGGGAGCTGTTTTTT.

The rearrangement links TRBV14 to TRBJ2-1, with 9 bases matching TRBD2. With 4 bases clipped from V and 3 bases from J, the junction kept 13 bases outside the gene matches. Germline V gene lookup returns CDR1 SGHDN and CDR2 FVKESK. This CDR3 has 18 residues. CDR3: CASSPLLWASGDYNEQFF. CDR3 nucleotides: TGTGCCAGCAGCCCCTTATTATGGGCTAGCGGGGACTACAATGAGCAGTTCTTC.

This clone was picked up many times. V is TRBV19 and J is TRBJ1-5; D perhaps matches TRBD1 (6 bases). Germline V gene lookup returns CDR1 LNHDA and CDR2 SQIVND (reference sequence). Trimming took 4 bases from V and 5 from J, leaving 18 bases between them. This CDR3 contains 16 residues. The CDR3 sequence is CASSRTGMGSDQPQHF. The CDR3 DNA is TGTGCCAGTAGTAGAACAGGGATGGGGTCGGATCAGCCCCAGCATTTT.

V usage is TRBV5-1 and J usage is TRBJ1-2, with D uncertain. V shed 0 bases and J shed 2 bases, with 11 bases lying between them. In germline, CDR1 is SGHRS, CDR2 YFSETQ. This CDR3 spans 15 amino acids. CDR3 region: CASSLVFSGNYGYTF. CDR3 DNA sequence: TGCGCCAGCAGCTTGGTATTCTCCGGGAACTATGGCTACACCTTC. Full variable domain (rest looked up from reference TRBV5-1 and TRBJ1-2): KAGVTQTPRYLIKTRGQQVTLSCSPISGHRSVSWYQQTPGQGLQFLFEYFSETQRNKGNFPGRFSGRQFSNSRSEMNVSTLELGDSALYLCASSLVFSGNYGYTFGSGTRLTVV.

A few counts support this clone. The chain recombines TRBV28 with TRBJ2-2; 11 positions match TRBD1. The V gene end was trimmed by 1 base and the J gene end by 6 bases; junction bases not matched to a gene: 4. This CDR3 is 16 amino acids long. CDR1 and CDR2 from the germline V gene are MDHEN and SYDVKM. The DNA for the CDR3 is TGTGCCAGCAGTTTATCGCGGACAGGGGGCTCCGGGGAGCTGTTTTTT. Protein product: CASSLSRTGGSGELFF.

The chain links TRBV6-4 to TRBJ2-3; D may be TRBD2 (6 bases). The V gene lost 6 bases and the J gene lost 2 bases, with 12 bases spanning the gap. CDR3 size: 14 residues. Germline V lookup: CDR1 MRHNA, CDR2 SNTAGT. The CDR3 is CASSSGPSTDTQYF. The CDR3 DNA reads TGTGCCAGCAGCAGCGGGCCGTCCACAGATACGCAGTATTTT.

The genes are TRBV5-1 and TRBJ2-7; tentatively, D is TRBD1 (6 bases). Germline CDR1 and CDR2: SGHRS and YFSETQ. The CDR3 runs to 13 residues. V was trimmed by 4 bases and J by 7 bases, leaving 15 bases between them. The CDR3 DNA is TGCGCCAGCAGCCCCCGGGCAGGGGATGAGCAGTACTTC. It specifies CASSPRAGDEQYF.

The chain employs TRBV19 and TRBJ1-5; D is undetermined. The CDR3 runs to 14 residues. V was pared by 7 bases and J by 3 bases, with 13 bases between. Germline-derived CDR1 and CDR2 are LNHDA and SQIVND (reference sequence). The CDR3 DNA is TGTGCCAGTACCGGGCCGGGGTCCAATCAGCCCCAGCATTTT. As protein: CASTGPGSNQPQHF.

The chain employs TRBV18 and TRBJ2-1; perhaps TRBD1 as D (6 bases). This CDR3 has 13 amino acids. Trimming left V 10 bases short and J 6 bases short, with 16 bases between. Germline lookup yields CDR1 KGHSH and CDR2 LQKENI. CDR3: CATSLQGLNEQFF. CDR3 bases: TGTGCCACCAGCTTGCAGGGGCTCAATGAGCAGTTCTTC.

Ten or more counts support this clone. V is TRBV11-2 and J is TRBJ1-3, with no clear D. The V gene lost 7 bases and the J gene lost 2 bases, with 12 bases spanning the gap. The CDR3 consists of 14 residues. The germline gives CDR1 SGHAT, CDR2 FQNNGV. The CDR3, as DNA: TGTGCCAGCACCCAGCGAGGAACTGGAAACACCATATATTTT. Its protein product is CASTQRGTGNTIYF.

The chain employs TRBV4-3 and TRBJ2-7; a possible D gene is TRBD2 (5 bases). V lost 0 bases and J 3 bases, leaving 18 bases between the germline ends. The CDR3 has 17 amino acids. Germline V gene data show CDR1 as LGHNA and CDR2 as YSLEER. The CDR3 protein is CASSQESNARGLYEQYF. The CDR3 region has the DNA TGCGCCAGCAGCCAAGAGTCAAACGCCAGAGGGCTCTACGAGCAGTACTTC.

The chain recombines TRBV18 with TRBJ1-4, with D possibly matching TRBD1 (6 bases). The CDR3 has 17 amino acids. Germline V gene data show CDR1 as KGHSH and CDR2 as LQKENI. V shed 2 bases and J shed 0 bases, with 13 bases lying between them. This CDR3 reads CASSPSAGAATNEKLFF. CDR3 bases: TGTGCCAGCTCACCAAGCGCAGGGGCGGCAACTAATGAAAAACTGTTTTTT.

Note on this clone: The junction and the germline gene differ at one end; a read error may be behind it. The CDR3 is CASREGTGSAEAFF. The CDR3 nucleotides read TGTGCCAGCAGGGAAGGGACAGGGAGCGCTGAAGCTTTCTTT. V is TRBV6-1 and J is TRBJ1-1; TRBD1 aligns across 9 bases. Germline CDR1 is MNHNS and CDR2 is SASEGT. The CDR3 has 14 residues.

The sample holds one count of this clone. The chain links TRBV24-1 to TRBJ2-3; D gene ambiguous. CDR3 length: 11 amino acids. CDR1 KGHDR and CDR2 SFDVKD come from the germline V gene. With 5 bases removed from V and 4 bases from J, the gap between germline ends came to 3 bases. For the CDR3, the DNA is TGTGCCACCAGTGTAGCAGATACGCAGTATTTT. It yields the protein CATSVADTQYF.

This clone was observed once. The CDR3 DNA reads TGTGCCAGCAGCTCAGGGGGCGAAGCTTTCTTT. Translating gives CASSSGGEAFF. The chain couples TRBV11-2 to TRBJ1-1, with TRBD1 matching 8 bases. Trimming removed 4 bases from V and 8 bases from J; junction bases left unmatched: 0. The CDR3 spans 11 residues. Germline values: CDR1 SGHAT, CDR2 FQNNGV.

The gene calls are TRBV4-2 and TRBJ2-7, with 8 bases matching TRBD2. Germline trimming cut 1 base from V and 6 bases from J; bases unmatched to any gene: 2. CDR1 LGHNA and CDR2 YNFKEQ come from the germline V gene. The CDR3 is made up of 13 amino acids. CDR3 nucleotides: TGTGCCAGCAGCCAAGGAGCGGGGGCCGAGCAGTACTTC. Translating gives CASSQGAGAEQYF.

The gene calls are TRBV9 and TRBJ2-1; a possible D gene is TRBD2 (6 bases). This CDR3 region has 15 residues. Looked up from germline, CDR1 is SGDLS and CDR2 is YYNGEE. The V end lost 0 bases, the J end lost 5 bases, and 12 bases lay between the germline ends. The CDR3 sequence is CASSVGLARNNEQFF. CDR3 in DNA: TGTGCCAGCAGCGTAGGTCTAGCGCGAAACAATGAGCAGTTCTTC.

The chain links TRBV18 to TRBJ2-1; D gene uncertain. The germline V gene has CDR1 KGHSH and CDR2 LQKENI. Trimming left V 2 bases short and J 2 bases short, with 7 bases between. The CDR3 runs to 14 residues. As DNA, the CDR3 is TGTGCCAGCTCACCAAATGGGCCCTACAATGAGCAGTTCTTC. It encodes CASSPNGPYNEQFF.

The chain combines TRBV10-3 with TRBJ2-3; D may be TRBD1 (5 bases). Germline assignment: CDR1 ENHRY and CDR2 SYGVKD. V lost 7 bases to trimming and J lost 2 bases, with 19 bases between them. The CDR3 has 16 amino acids. The CDR3, as DNA: TGTGCCATCACTGACAAGGCTGGGGCCACCACAGATACGCAGTATTTT. Its translation: CAITDKAGATTDTQYF.

The genes are TRBV23-1 and TRBJ1-4; the match to TRBD1 covers 10 bases. TRBV23-1 belongs to the ORF category, with a function that is uncertain. Trimming cost V 4 bases and J 8 bases; bases outside gene matches: 7. The CDR3 runs to 15 residues. The CDR3 nucleotides are TGCGCCAGCAGTCTGCGACAGGGGGCACGGGAAAAACTGTTTTTT. As protein: CASSLRQGAREKLFF.

This chain joins TRBV6-1 and TRBJ1-2; no clear D gene. CDR3 length equals 15 residues. V was pared by 0 bases and J by 1 base, with 9 bases between. Germline loops: CDR1 MNHNS, CDR2 SASEGT. CDR3 nucleotides: TGTGCCAGCAGTGAAGCGATAACAGTTAACTATGGCTACACCTTC. It translates to CASSEAITVNYGYTF.

This rearrangement joins TRBV18 to TRBJ2-1, with 10 bases identical to TRBD2. CDR1 and CDR2 (germline): KGHSH, LQKENI. After removal of 3 bases from V and 8 bases from J, the junction contained 10 bases not matched to a gene. This CDR3 region has 16 residues. This chain's CDR3 is CASSPKVLAGVDEQFF. CDR3 nucleotides: TGTGCCAGCTCACCGAAGGTTCTAGCGGGAGTGGATGAGCAGTTCTTC.

The chain joins TRBV7-2 to TRBJ1-3, with D perhaps matching TRBD1 (6 bases). V was clipped by 1 base and J by 2 bases, with 12 bases between them. The CDR3 totals 16 residues. CDR1 is SGHTA, CDR2 FQGNSA, per germline. CDR3 in DNA: TGTGCCAGCAGCTTAGGGCGGGGGCTGGCTGGAAACACCATATATTTT. This gives the protein CASSLGRGLAGNTIYF.

The chain couples TRBV6-2 or TRBV6-3 to TRBJ1-2; 7 bases agree with TRBD1. The CDR3 spans 15 residues. CDR1 and CDR2 from the germline V gene are MNHEY and SVGEGT. Germline trimming cut 5 bases from V and 2 bases from J; bases unmatched to any gene: 8. The CDR3: CASSAHRGPNYGYTF. CDR3 nucleotides: TGTGCCAGCAGTGCCCACAGGGGTCCGAACTATGGCTACACCTTC.

This clone has a single count. This chain connects TRBV5-5 to TRBJ2-1; 8 bases are a match to TRBD2. CDR1 and CDR2 (germline): SGHKS, YYEKEE (reference sequence). This CDR3 has 14 residues. Germline trimming cut 2 bases from V and 7 bases from J; bases unmatched to any gene: 5. The CDR3 DNA is TGTGCCAGCAGCTTTAAAGCGGGAGTGAATGAGCAGTTCTTC. Translated: CASSFKAGVNEQFF.

This chain uses TRBV6-2 or TRBV6-3 with TRBJ2-1; D unclear. The V gene lost 6 bases and the J gene lost 0 bases, with 18 bases spanning the gap. The V gene's germline CDR1 is MNHEY and CDR2 SVGEGT. The CDR3 consists of 17 residues. The CDR3 here is CASSQLARSASYNEQFF. The CDR3, as DNA: TGTGCCAGCAGCCAACTCGCCCGGAGCGCCTCCTACAATGAGCAGTTCTTC.

The chain has TRBV29-1 and TRBJ2-7; 9 bases map to TRBD2. V lost 0 bases, J lost 2 bases, and 8 bases stayed unmatched. CDR3 length: 16 residues. Germline CDR1 reads SQVTM; CDR2 reads ANQGSEA. The CDR3 region has the DNA TGCAGCGTTGAAGACCAGCCGGCGGGGGGGACCTACGAGCAGTACTTC. Amino acids: CSVEDQPAGGTYEQYF.

This chain links TRBV3-1 (or the pseudogene TRBV3-2) with TRBJ2-3; the match to TRBD2 covers 7 bases. After removal of 1 base from V and 4 bases from J, the junction contained 8 bases not matched to a gene. CDR3 size: 16 residues. Germline V gene lookup returns CDR1 LGHDT and CDR2 YNNKEL (reference sequence). CDR3 bases: TGTGCCAGCAGCCAAGGCGGACTAGTGCAAGCAGATACGCAGTATTTT. It specifies CASSQGGLVQADTQYF.

The chain combines TRBV11-3 with TRBJ2-1, with D tentatively TRBD2 (6 bases). V gave up 4 bases and J gave up 7 bases, with 14 bases separating them. From germline, CDR1 is SGHNT and CDR2 YENEEA. This CDR3 is 14 amino acids long. CDR3 region: CASSWGEGRNEQFF. The DNA of the CDR3 is TGTGCCAGCAGCTGGGGGGAAGGGCGGAATGAGCAGTTCTTC.

A note on this clone: At one boundary the junction diverges from the germline segment, which might be a read error. V gene TRBV6-5 combines with J gene TRBJ1-5, with 8 bases matching TRBD1. Germline V gives CDR1 MNHEY, CDR2 SVGAGI. The CDR3 covers 14 residues. The CDR3 loop reads CASNIDRGNQPQHF. The CDR3, as DNA: TGTGCCAGCAATATAGACAGGGGCAACCAGCCCCAGCATTTT.

The chain joins TRBV30 to TRBJ2-2; 9 positions agree with TRBD1. Germline V gene data show CDR1 as GTSNPN and CDR2 as SVGIG (reference sequence). Germline trimming cut 4 bases from V and 6 bases from J; bases unmatched to any gene: 9. This CDR3 comprises 15 residues. CDR3 sequence (DNA): TGTGCCTGGAATAGGAGGACAGGGGAGGCCGGGGAGCTGTTTTTT. Protein product: CAWNRRTGEAGELFF.

V is TRBV7-9 and J is TRBJ2-1; D call uncertain. V was cut by 5 bases and J by 6 bases, with 17 bases left in between. The CDR3 totals 15 residues. Germline CDR1 and CDR2: SEHNR and FQNEAQ (reference sequence). CDR3 region: CASSPGAPSRNEQFF. The DNA for the CDR3 is TGTGCCAGCAGCCCCGGAGCTCCCTCACGCAATGAGCAGTTCTTC.